This TCR beta chain was retrieved from a study of radiation and T cells in renal cell carcinoma. As regards this clone: Its cognate antigen is unknown.

Study observations and caveats: Dominant CDR3 motifs occupied more repertoire in irradiated than control tumors.

Sequenced by immunoSEQ multiplex PCR; TCRdb stores in-frame clones only, minus some. Of under 30,000 clones in the sample, around 57% were seen once. The trim removed 5 bases at V and 4 bases at J, leaving 8 bases unmatched. In germline, CDR1 is SEHNR, CDR2 FQNEAQ (reference sequence). CDR3 length: 15 amino acids. Treatment reported: treatment-naive control, cytoreductive nephrectomy. V gene TRBV7-9 combines with J gene TRBJ2-7, with 10 bases matching TRBD1. The specimen comprised tumor tissue, sampled from a patient whose treatment was nephrectomy without radiotherapy. The TCR comes from a human donor with renal cell carcinoma. The CDR3, as DNA: TGTGCCAGCAGCCCCCGGGGACAGGGGTTTTACGAGCAGTACTTC. The encoded protein is CASSPRGQGFYEQYF.